Described below is a single TCR beta chain sequence and its context. The clone's antigen remains unknown. No base qualities exist here, and no much larger clone lies one base off it. The germline V gene provides CDR1 MNHEY and CDR2 SVGAGI. The germline ends are 11 bases apart after V is trimmed by 6 bases and J by 2 bases. Counted from cysteine to phenylalanine, this CDR3 has 14 amino acids. This entry keeps only the CDR3 DNA: 42 bases, framed from base 1. The immunoSEQ Assay, a bias-controlled multiplex PCR, was used to amplify TCRbeta CDR3 regions from genomic DNA. Per the original workflow: The number of nucleated cells in each sample was estimated from the amplification of reference gene primers within the assay. To quantify the absolute abundance of each unique TCRbeta CDR3 rearrangement, sequence reads were collapsed and filtered. For each sample, productive Simpson clonality was calculated as the square root of Simpson's diversity index across productive rearrangements. TCRdb retrieved this table from immuneACCESS and kept in-frame rearrangements only. Not all clones are present; in checked studies, unresolved V genes account for under half, and no reason is known for the remainder. V and J calls plus clone size are reproduced from that table; the DNA served to infer D and trimming. This sample comprises around 21,000 clones, about nine tenths of them detected only once. Jointly, the top ten make up around 10% of the sample.

This sample is part of a study of blood T cell repertoires in COVID-19 (TCRdb year 2020). Turning to the overall study: Collaborator samples came from the United States, Italy and Spain and covered acute and convalescent phases of COVID-19. HLA class I and class II types, where available, came from metadata supplied by the sample provider rather than from assay-based typing. The material from the prospective study consisted of cDNA or gDNA derived from T cells, B-cell-depleted T cells, or PBMCs. Subjects who had been exposed to COVID-19, were actively infected with it, or had recovered from it provided the deeply sampled blood TCRbeta repertoires that made up the dataset. Nearly every sample came with metadata listing a de-identified subject ID, COVID-19 status, age in years and sex. The repertoires were released in a freely available public database meant as a resource for research on the immune response to SARS-CoV-2. Samples came from the ongoing ImmuneRACE study (first 160 participants) plus 1,254 subjects from 6 global collaborators.

General conclusions and limits of the study: How much clinical and demographic metadata was included differed by source and by participant, and the metadata was provided uncurated.

Collaborating institutions collected whole blood in K2EDTA tubes following their own protocols. For TCRbeta analysis, collaborators shipped samples in one of three forms: frozen whole blood, isolated PBMCs, or DNA extracted from either of those sample types. The chain employs TRBV6-5 and TRBJ1-5; the D region possibly corresponds to TRBD1 (6 bases align). Source material: peripheral blood. This clonotype originated in a human donor in a cohort sampled during active COVID-19. The bases read TGTGCCAGCAGGCGTACAGGGCGCAATCAGCCCCAGCATTTT. Protein translation: CASRRTGRNQPQHF.